This T cell receptor beta chain was captured in a study of shared clonotypes between healthy human individuals. This table comes from immunoSEQ multiplex PCR, and its TCRdb copy is limited to in-frame clones, with some not included. The sample holds over 2 million clones, about nine tenths seen once. Study-level results: Rarefaction showed that sequencing of sorted subsets was incomplete (despite large depth).

A remark on this clone: The antigen remains undetermined.

The V segment lost 5 bases and the J segment 7 bases; nucleotides outside the gene matches: 16. Germline V gene sequence: CDR1 MDHEN, CDR2 SYDVKM. CDR3 size: 17 residues. The clonotype was recovered from a man aged 18 to 30 in good health. Some clones in this sample may be carry-over from other donors' samples. The V call is TRBV28, the J call TRBJ1-4, with 7 bases aligning to TRBD1. The sample consisted of naive CD4+ T cells from PBMCs. The subset was: CD45RA+ positively selected. CDR3 DNA: TGTGCCAGCAGTACATCCGGAAACAGGGGAGGCTTTGAAAAACTGTTTTTT. Translated, it gives CASSTSGNRGGFEKLFF.